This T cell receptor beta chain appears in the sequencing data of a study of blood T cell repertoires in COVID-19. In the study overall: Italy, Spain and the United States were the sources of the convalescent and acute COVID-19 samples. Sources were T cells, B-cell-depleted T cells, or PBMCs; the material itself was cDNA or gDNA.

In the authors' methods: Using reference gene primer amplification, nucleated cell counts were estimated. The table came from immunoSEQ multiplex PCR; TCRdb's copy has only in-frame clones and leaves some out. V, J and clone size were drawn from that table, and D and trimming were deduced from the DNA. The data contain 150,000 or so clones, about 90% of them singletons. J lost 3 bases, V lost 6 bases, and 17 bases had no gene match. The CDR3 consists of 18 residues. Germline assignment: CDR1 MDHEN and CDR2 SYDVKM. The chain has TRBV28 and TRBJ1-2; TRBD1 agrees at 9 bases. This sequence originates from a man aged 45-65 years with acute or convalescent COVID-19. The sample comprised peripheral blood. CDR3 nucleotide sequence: TGTGCCAGCAGCGCCCAGGGCTACAGGGGGCGCCAGGACTATGGCTACACCTTC. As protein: CASSAQGYRGRQDYGYTF.